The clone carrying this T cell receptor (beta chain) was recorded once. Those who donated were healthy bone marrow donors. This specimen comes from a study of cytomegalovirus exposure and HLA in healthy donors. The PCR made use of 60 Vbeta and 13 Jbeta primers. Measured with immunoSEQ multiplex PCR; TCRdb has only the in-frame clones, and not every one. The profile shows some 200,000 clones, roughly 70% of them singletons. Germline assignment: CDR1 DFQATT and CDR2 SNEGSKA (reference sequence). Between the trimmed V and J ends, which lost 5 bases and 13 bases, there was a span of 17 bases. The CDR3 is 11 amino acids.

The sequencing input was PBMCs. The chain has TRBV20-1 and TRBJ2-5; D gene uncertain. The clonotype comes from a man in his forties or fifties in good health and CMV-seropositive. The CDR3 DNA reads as TGCAGTGCTTATAACCAGGTCCTAATGTACTTC. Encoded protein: CSAYNQVLMYF.